The sequence of this TCR beta chain was determined in a study of blood T cell repertoires in COVID-19. The wider study: Sites across the United States, Italy and Spain contributed samples from acute and convalescent COVID-19. Nucleic acid was either cDNA or gDNA, and it came from T cells, B-cell-depleted T cells, or PBMCs.

How the authors handled the data: Quantification of nucleated cells was approximated via reference gene primer amplification. Only in-frame clones appear in the TCRdb table, and some are missing; sequencing was by immunoSEQ multiplex PCR. That table supplies the V and J calls and clone size; D and trimming were determined from the DNA. The top ten clones hold roughly 7% of a sample with roughly 50,000 clones, about 90% of them seen once. Deletions cut 1 base from V and 15 bases from J, with 16 bases between. The CDR3 is 13 amino acids. The receptor was derived from a woman aged 55-70 years with active or convalescent COVID-19. Sequencing was carried out using peripheral blood. The V call is TRBV12-3 or TRBV12-4, the J call TRBJ2-1; D is possibly TRBD2 (5 bases). The CDR3 DNA is TGTGCCAGCAGTTTAGGTAAAGCGGCTAAAGGGTTCTTC. This gives the protein CASSLGKAAKGFF.